This T cell receptor beta chain was sequenced in a study of siplizumab effects on memory and regulatory T cells. About this clone: The antigen is not known.

Assays captured 9.8 x 10^4 or so TCR templates per sample. Using immunoSEQ multiplex PCR, the repertoire was profiled, and TCRdb retains in-frame clones only, with some absent. This sample carries about 50,000 clones, over 90% of them seen once, and the ten largest clones take more than 15%. General observations from the study: Roughly 75-97% of proliferating CD4+ or CD8+ clones lacked an assignable naive or memory phenotype. No more than a minor fraction of alloreactive clones could be traced back to unstimulated subsets.

The TCR sequence derives from a human donor in good health. Source material: CD8+ T cells sorted from blood.

The CDR3 region has the DNA TGTGCCAGCAGTGGAACCTCCTACGAGCAGTACTTC. Its translation is CASSGTSYEQYF. The J gene is TRBJ2-7, the V gene TRBV27; D not certain. The length of the CDR3 is 12 residues. V lost 5 bases to trimming and J lost 0 bases, with 5 bases between them. Looked up from germline, CDR1 is MNHEY and CDR2 is SMNVEV (reference sequence).